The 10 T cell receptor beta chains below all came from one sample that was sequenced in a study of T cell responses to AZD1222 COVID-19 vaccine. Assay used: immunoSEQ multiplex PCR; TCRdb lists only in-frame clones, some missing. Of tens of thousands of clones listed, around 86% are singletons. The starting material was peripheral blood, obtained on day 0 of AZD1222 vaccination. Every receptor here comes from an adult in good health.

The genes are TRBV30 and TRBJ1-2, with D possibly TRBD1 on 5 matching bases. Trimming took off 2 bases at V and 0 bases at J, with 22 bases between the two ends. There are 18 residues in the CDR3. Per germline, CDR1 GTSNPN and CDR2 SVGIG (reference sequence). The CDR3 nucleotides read TGTGCCTGGAGTAGGGGACGGTTGGCCCTCAAAGCTAACTATGGCTACACCTTC. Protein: CAWSRGRLALKANYGYTF.

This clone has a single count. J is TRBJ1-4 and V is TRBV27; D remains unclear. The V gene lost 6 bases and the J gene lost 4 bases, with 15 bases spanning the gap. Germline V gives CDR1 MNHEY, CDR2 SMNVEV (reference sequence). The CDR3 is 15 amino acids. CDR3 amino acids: CASRTSHPDNEKLFF. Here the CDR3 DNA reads TGTGCCAGCAGGACATCCCATCCGGATAATGAAAAACTGTTTTTT.

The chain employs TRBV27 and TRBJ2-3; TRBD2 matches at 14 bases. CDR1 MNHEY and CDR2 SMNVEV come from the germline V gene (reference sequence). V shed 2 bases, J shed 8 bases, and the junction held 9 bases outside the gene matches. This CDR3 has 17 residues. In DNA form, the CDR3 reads TGTGCCAGCAGTTTAAGAGGGACTAGCGGGGGAACTGGTACGCAGTATTTT. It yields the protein CASSLRGTSGGTGTQYF.

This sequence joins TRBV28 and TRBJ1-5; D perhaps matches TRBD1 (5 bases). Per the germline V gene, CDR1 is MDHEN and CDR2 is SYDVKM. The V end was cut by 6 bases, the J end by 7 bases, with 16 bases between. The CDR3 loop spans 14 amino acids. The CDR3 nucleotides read TGTGCCAGCAGCGCTCCGGGGCAGGGACAGCCCCAGCATTTT. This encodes CASSAPGQGQPQHF.

CDR3 nucleotide sequence: TGCGCCAGCAGCCAAGAACGCGGGACAGGGAGGGGACATGGCTACACCTTC. Its protein product is CASSQERGTGRGHGYTF. The chain combines TRBV4-3 with TRBJ1-2, with 9 bases identical to TRBD1. The CDR3 is 17 amino acids. V lost 0 bases, J lost 6 bases, and 11 bases stayed unmatched. CDR1 and CDR2 from the germline V gene are LGHNA and YSLEER.

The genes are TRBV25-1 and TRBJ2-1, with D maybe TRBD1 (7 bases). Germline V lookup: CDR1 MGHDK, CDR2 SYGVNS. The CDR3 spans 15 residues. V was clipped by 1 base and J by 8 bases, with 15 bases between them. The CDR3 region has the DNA TGTGCCAGCAGTGAATGGGGCAGGGGGGTGGATGAGCAGTTCTTC. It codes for CASSEWGRGVDEQFF. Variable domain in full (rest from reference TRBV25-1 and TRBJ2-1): EADIYQTPRYLVIGTGKKITLECSQTMGHDKMYWYQQDPGMELHLIHYSYGVNSTEKGDLSSESTVSRIRTEHFPLTLESARPSHTSQYLCASSEWGRGVDEQFFGPGTRLTVL.

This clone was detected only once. The chain's CDR3 is CASSTGTAYEQYF. The CDR3 bases are TGTGCCAGCAGTACCGGAACGGCCTACGAGCAGTACTTC. This sequence joins TRBV12-3 or TRBV12-4 and TRBJ2-7; D is ambiguous. The CDR3 covers 13 residues. Trimming removed 5 bases at V and 2 bases at J, with 10 bases between.

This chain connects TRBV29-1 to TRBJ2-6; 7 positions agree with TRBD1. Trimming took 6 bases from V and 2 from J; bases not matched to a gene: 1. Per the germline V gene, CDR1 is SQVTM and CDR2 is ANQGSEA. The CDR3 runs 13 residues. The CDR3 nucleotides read TGCAGCGTCCAGGGGGCTGGGGCCAACGTCCTGACTTTC. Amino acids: CSVQGAGANVLTF. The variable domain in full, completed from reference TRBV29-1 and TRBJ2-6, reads SAVISQKPSRDICQRGTSLTIQCQVDSQVTMMFWYRQQPGQSLTLIATANQGSEATYESGFVIDKFPISRPNLTFSTLTVSNMSPEDSSIYLCSVQGAGANVLTFGAGSRLTVL.

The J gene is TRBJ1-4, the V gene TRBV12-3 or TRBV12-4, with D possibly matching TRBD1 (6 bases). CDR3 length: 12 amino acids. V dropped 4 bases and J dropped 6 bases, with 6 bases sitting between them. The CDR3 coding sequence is TGTGCCAGCAGTTGGGGGCATGAAAAACTGTTTTTT. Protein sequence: CASSWGHEKLFF.

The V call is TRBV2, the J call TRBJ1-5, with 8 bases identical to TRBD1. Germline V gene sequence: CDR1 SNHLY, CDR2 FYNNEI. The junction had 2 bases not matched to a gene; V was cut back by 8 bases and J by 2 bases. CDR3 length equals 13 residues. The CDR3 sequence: CASGGQGNQPQHF. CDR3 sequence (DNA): TGTGCCAGCGGGGGACAGGGCAATCAGCCCCAGCATTTT. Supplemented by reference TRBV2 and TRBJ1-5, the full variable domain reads EPEVTQTPSHQVTQMGQEVILRCVPISNHLYFYWYRQILGQKVEFLVSFYNNEISEKSEIFDDQFSVERPDGSNFTLKIRSTKLEDSAMYFCASGGQGNQPQHFGDGTRLSIL.